The 25 T cell receptor beta chains presented below share a single source sample, sequenced in a study of identical twins. TCRdb recomputed calls from the 5' RACE reads with MiXCR, one row per CDR3 protein. The table records hundreds of thousands of distinct CDR3 sequences, 6% to 6.5% of them present only once. The specimen was naive T cells sorted from blood. Receptors were obtained from a man aged 18 to 30 in good health.

V is TRBV14 and J is TRBJ2-7; weak D call: TRBD1 (5 bases). V lost 1 base, J lost 2 bases, and 12 bases lay in between. Germline V CDR1 and CDR2: SGHDN, FVKESK. The CDR3 extends over 15 amino acids. CDR3 sequence reads: CASSQGGRWPYEQYF. The CDR3 DNA reads as TGTGCCAGCAGCCAAGGGGGCAGGTGGCCCTACGAGCAGTACTTC. The whole variable domain, filled in from reference TRBV14 and TRBJ2-7, reads EAGVTQFPSHSVIEKGQTVTLRCDPISGHDNLYWYRRVMGKEIKFLLHFVKESKQDESGMPNNRFLAERTGGTYSTLKVQPAELEDSGVYFCASSQGGRWPYEQYFGPGTRLTVT.

This clonotype came up a few times. The V and J genes are TRBV5-1 and TRBJ2-7, with 8 bases matching TRBD2. With V trimmed by 0 bases and J by 3 bases, 5 bases remained unmatched. Per germline, CDR1 SGHRS and CDR2 YFSETQ. The CDR3 sequence is 15 residues long. CDR3 region: CASSLALAARYEQYF. CDR3 in DNA: TGCGCCAGCAGCTTGGCACTAGCGGCCCGCTACGAGCAGTACTTC.

This clonotype appeared many times. The chain joins TRBV12-3 or TRBV12-4 to TRBJ1-5, with 7 bases identical to TRBD1. The CDR3 sequence is 15 residues long. V dropped 6 bases and J dropped 1; count of bases not matched to a gene: 6. The CDR3 spells CASSRDRISNQPQHF. The CDR3 DNA reads as TGTGCCAGCAGCCGGGACAGAATAAGCAATCAGCCCCAGCATTTT.

This clonotype has a count of ten or more. This chain links TRBV10-3 with TRBJ2-1; D is uncertain. CDR3 size: 14 residues. V was cut by 7 bases and J by 0 bases, with 10 bases left in between. CDR1 is ENHRY and CDR2 is SYGVKD in the germline V gene. The CDR3, as DNA: TGTGCCATCATCCATACGGGCTCCTACAATGAGCAGTTCTTC. The encoded protein is CAIIHTGSYNEQFF.

This clonotype was seen a few times. The chain couples TRBV5-1 to TRBJ2-7; a possible D gene is TRBD2 (5 bases). The ends were cut back, 3 bases at V and 6 bases at J, with 16 bases in the middle. Germline values: CDR1 SGHRS, CDR2 YFSETQ. The CDR3 has 14 residues. Written as DNA, the CDR3 is TGCGCCAGCAGCTCGGACGGGGAAAACAGCGAGCAGTACTTC. This codes for CASSSDGENSEQYF.

This clonotype was seen repeatedly, ten times or more. This chain links TRBV20-1 with TRBJ2-5, with a possible D match to TRBD1 (5 bases). CDR1 is DFQATT and CDR2 is SNEGSKA in the germline V gene (reference sequence). V shed 4 bases and J shed 2 bases, with 17 bases lying between them. CDR3 size: 15 residues. In DNA, the CDR3 is TGCAGTGCTATCCTCCTTCAGGGAAGACAAGAGACCCAGTACTTC. Translating it yields CSAILLQGRQETQYF.

V and J are TRBV20-1 and TRBJ2-4; D possibly corresponds to TRBD2 (5 bases). The CDR3 is 15 amino acids. CDR1 is DFQATT, CDR2 SNEGSKA, per germline (reference sequence). V lost 0 bases and J 1 base, leaving 10 bases between the germline ends. CDR3 DNA sequence: TGCAGTGCTAGAGATCCGGGAATGGCCAAAAACATTCAGTACTTC. Translating it yields CSARDPGMAKNIQYF.

This clonotype was recorded at least ten times. The chain uses TRBV10-3 and TRBJ2-3; no clear D. V lost 6 bases to trimming and J lost 0 bases, with 13 bases between them. This CDR3 region has 15 residues. Germline V gene lookup returns CDR1 ENHRY and CDR2 SYGVKD. The CDR3 DNA reads as TGTGCCATCAGGCGTGGAGACACCAGCACAGATACGCAGTATTTT. Translated: CAIRRGDTSTDTQYF.

This clonotype appeared a few times. The chain couples TRBV4-3 to TRBJ2-6; no clear D gene. Germline CDR1 and CDR2: LGHNA and YSLEER. Deletions cut 3 bases from V and 0 bases from J, with 9 bases between. This CDR3 contains 16 residues. In nucleotides, the CDR3 is TGCGCCAGCAGCCATGCCTGGAGCTCTGGGGCCAACGTCCTGACTTTC. This translates into CASSHAWSSGANVLTF.

This clonotype has ten or more counts. This chain links TRBV20-1 with TRBJ1-2, with D unclear. CDR3 length equals 11 residues. Germline CDR1 and CDR2: DFQATT and SNEGSKA (reference sequence). CDR3 in DNA: TGCACCATAAACCCTAACTATGGCTACACCTTC. Protein: CTINPNYGYTF.

This chain joins TRBV7-7 and TRBJ2-5, with 7 bases lining up with TRBD2. The V segment lost 2 bases and the J segment 5 bases; nucleotides outside the gene matches: 8. The germline V gene encodes CDR1 SSHAT and CDR2 FNYEAQ (reference sequence). The CDR3 has 15 residues. CDR3 residues: CASSLNAGVEETQYF. CDR3 coding DNA: TGTGCCAGCAGCTTAAACGCGGGAGTCGAGGAGACCCAGTACTTC.

The chain combines TRBV11-2 with TRBJ2-7; D is possibly TRBD2 (5 bases). V was cut by 0 bases and J by 5 bases, with 8 bases left in between. Germline V gene data show CDR1 as SGHAT and CDR2 as FQNNGV. The CDR3 sequence is 13 residues long. CDR3: CASSLERANEQYF. As DNA, the CDR3 is TGTGCCAGCAGCTTAGAGCGGGCTAACGAGCAGTACTTC.

The table lists this clonotype with many counts. The chain has TRBV29-1 and TRBJ2-1; TRBD1 matches 7 bases. Germline V gene lookup returns CDR1 SQVTM and CDR2 ANQGSEA. The CDR3 is 14 residues long. With V trimmed by 7 bases and J by 4 bases, 10 bases remained unmatched. The CDR3 DNA sequence: TGCAGCGGTCTAAGGGGGCCGGAATACAATGAGCAGTTCTTC. Its translation: CSGLRGPEYNEQFF.

The rearrangement links TRBV7-9 to TRBJ2-1, with D tentatively TRBD2 (6 bases). Germline V gene lookup returns CDR1 SEHNR and CDR2 FQNEAQ (reference sequence). V lost 4 bases and J lost 6, with 16 bases in between. The CDR3 extends over 15 amino acids. The CDR3 is CASSSEGLPGNEQFF. The CDR3 bases are TGTGCCAGCAGCTCAGAAGGACTACCGGGCAATGAGCAGTTCTTC.

This clonotype has ten or more counts. The V and J genes are TRBV20-1 and TRBJ2-7; D not resolved. Trimming removed 0 bases from V and 5 bases from J, with 8 bases in between. Germline-derived CDR1 and CDR2 are DFQATT and SNEGSKA (reference sequence). CDR3 size: 12 residues. This CDR3 is CSARDAVHEQYF. The CDR3 region has the DNA TGCAGTGCTAGAGATGCAGTGCACGAGCAGTACTTC.

This clonotype has a count of ten or more. Written as DNA, the CDR3 is TGCAGCGTCGTTAACAGGGGTCCTCCCTACGAGCAGTACTTC. It encodes CSVVNRGPPYEQYF. The rearrangement uses TRBV29-1 and TRBJ2-7; TRBD1 matches at 7 bases. Per the germline V gene, CDR1 is SQVTM and CDR2 is ANQGSEA. The CDR3 consists of 14 residues. The V gene end was trimmed by 6 bases and the J gene end by 2 bases; junction bases not matched to a gene: 10.

There are a few counts of this clonotype. The V call is TRBV7-8, the J call TRBJ1-1; D perhaps matches TRBD1 (5 bases). Germline V gives CDR1 SGHVS, CDR2 FQNEAQ. The CDR3 contains 16 residues. V dropped 2 bases and J dropped 2 bases, with 15 bases sitting between them. In nucleotides, the CDR3 is TGTGCCAGCAGCTTAAGCAGGGAGACAACCAACACTGAAGCTTTCTTT. Translating gives CASSLSRETTNTEAFF.

This clonotype was counted ten times or more. The chain carries TRBV21-1 and TRBJ2-7. TRBV21-1 is termed a pseudogene. This CDR3 is 12 amino acids long. CDR3 sequence reads: CASSNHRDEQYV. In nucleotides, the CDR3 is TGTGCCAGCAGCAACCACCGAGACGAGCAGTACGTC.

This clonotype was detected many times. The V call is TRBV29-1, the J call TRBJ2-1, with D perhaps TRBD1 (6 bases). Germline V gene data show CDR1 as SQVTM and CDR2 as ANQGSEA. V was clipped by 5 bases and J by 5 bases, with 19 bases between them. This CDR3 comprises 15 residues. In nucleotides, the CDR3 is TGCAGCGTTTTGACCCGGCAGGGGTCGGACAATGAGCAGTTCTTC. This sequence encodes CSVLTRQGSDNEQFF.

This clonotype has at least ten counts. V usage is TRBV7-2 and J usage is TRBJ1-5, with TRBD1 identical over 7 bases. The CDR3 has 16 amino acids. J gave up 2 bases and V 5 bases, and 9 bases lay outside the gene matches. CDR1 and CDR2 (germline): SGHTA, FQGNSA. The CDR3 loop reads CASSPWDRSGNQPQHF. The CDR3 DNA is TGTGCCAGCAGCCCCTGGGACAGATCCGGCAATCAGCCCCAGCATTTT.

This clonotype was detected many times. The genes are TRBV29-1 and TRBJ2-5; D is perhaps TRBD2 (6 bases). The germline V and J ends were trimmed by 4 bases and 3 bases, with 12 bases remaining between them. Germline CDR1 and CDR2: SQVTM and ANQGSEA. The CDR3 has 13 amino acids. CDR3 DNA sequence: TGCAGCGTTGGTTTGGGACTTAAAGAGACCCAGTACTTC. It encodes CSVGLGLKETQYF.

In this sample, this clonotype turned up a few times. CDR3: CASSFGSGSSYEQYF. DNA of the CDR3: TGCGCCAGCAGTTTTGGTAGCGGGAGCTCCTACGAGCAGTACTTC. This chain connects TRBV5-1 to TRBJ2-7, with 9 bases matching TRBD2. J lost 0 bases, V lost 5 bases, and 6 bases had no gene match. The CDR3 sequence is 15 residues long. The V gene's germline CDR1 is SGHRS and CDR2 YFSETQ.

This clonotype has more than one count but fewer than ten. The chain couples TRBV30 to TRBJ2-2, with unresolved D. The CDR3 runs to 13 residues. Germline values: CDR1 GTSNPN, CDR2 SVGIG (reference sequence). Deletions cut 0 bases from V and 6 bases from J, with 8 bases between. This chain's CDR3 is CAWSVLDSGELFF. The CDR3 DNA is TGTGCCTGGAGTGTACTGGATTCCGGGGAGCTGTTTTTT.

This clonotype was found many times. The chain employs TRBV7-2 and TRBJ2-3; tentative D call: TRBD2 (6 bases). V gave up 1 base and J gave up 2 bases, with 13 bases separating them. CDR1 SGHTA and CDR2 FQGNSA come from the germline V gene. This CDR3 spans 16 amino acids. The CDR3 nucleotides are TGTGCCAGCAGCTTAGGACCGGGAGTGCTCACAGATACGCAGTATTTT. It is translated as CASSLGPGVLTDTQYF.

CDR3 bases: TGTGCCAGCTCACCCCGAGGGACAGGGGTCGACGAGCAGTACTTC. Translated, it gives CASSPRGTGVDEQYF. V gene TRBV18 combines with J gene TRBJ2-7; 10 positions agree with TRBD1. Germline CDR1 and CDR2: KGHSH and LQKENI. The CDR3 runs to 15 residues. V trimming: 3 bases; J trimming: 5 bases; junction bases outside the gene matches: 7.